The 22 T cell receptor beta chains presented below share a single source sample, sequenced in a study of CD8 T cells in ankylosing spondylitis. TCRdb reprocessed the 5' RACE reads via MiXCR and lists one record per CDR3 protein. The data contain around 150,000 distinct CDR3 sequences, around 20% of them singletons. Sequencing was carried out using blood, either unsorted or a sorted T cell fraction (not recorded which). The receptors originated from a male donor with ankylosing spondylitis or in good health (not recorded which).

This clonotype was recorded at least ten times. The gene calls are TRBV5-4 and TRBJ2-7; D is possibly TRBD1 (6 bases). V shed 2 bases and J shed 6 bases, with 9 bases lying between them. CDR3 length: 12 residues. The V gene's germline CDR1 is SGHNT and CDR2 YYREEE (reference sequence). Here the CDR3 reads CASSFPRGEQYF. The CDR3, as DNA: TGTGCCAGCAGCTTTCCCAGGGGCGAGCAGTACTTC.

This clonotype appeared many times. The rearrangement links TRBV29-1 to TRBJ1-4, with 9 bases that match TRBD1. Trimming took 7 bases from V and 3 from J; bases not matched to a gene: 3. This CDR3 spans 13 amino acids. Germline-derived CDR1 and CDR2 are SQVTM and ANQGSEA. CDR3 residues: CSGGQGSNEKLFF. CDR3 DNA: TGCAGCGGAGGACAGGGGTCTAATGAAAAACTGTTTTTT.

The sample holds many counts of this clonotype. The chain couples TRBV20-1 to TRBJ2-3; TRBD2 agrees at 9 bases. The V gene end was trimmed by 7 bases and the J gene end by 0 bases; junction bases not matched to a gene: 5. Germline assignment: CDR1 DFQATT and CDR2 SNEGSKA (reference sequence). The CDR3 length is 14 residues. In DNA form, the CDR3 reads TGCAGTGTGACTAGCGGCCCAAGCACAGATACGCAGTATTTT. Its protein is CSVTSGPSTDTQYF.

The chain uses TRBV4-2 and TRBJ2-3; a possible D gene is TRBD2 (6 bases). The ends were cut back, 1 base at V and 0 bases at J, with 11 bases in the middle. The CDR3 has 16 residues. Germline lookup yields CDR1 LGHNA and CDR2 YNFKEQ. The CDR3 sequence: CASSQVGTPSTDTQYF. CDR3 nucleotides: TGTGCCAGCAGCCAAGTAGGGACTCCAAGCACAGATACGCAGTATTTT.

This clonotype was seen only a few times. This sequence joins TRBV10-3 and TRBJ1-3, with a tentative D call TRBD1 (5 bases). Deletions cut 6 bases from V and 2 bases from J, with 11 bases between. The CDR3 is made up of 14 amino acids. Looked up from germline, CDR1 is ENHRY and CDR2 is SYGVKD. The CDR3 spells CAIRPQGPGNTIYF. CDR3 coding DNA: TGTGCCATCAGACCCCAGGGTCCTGGAAACACCATATATTTT.

In its sample, this clonotype was seen once. V usage is TRBV2 and J usage is TRBJ2-2; D uncertain. Germline assignment: CDR1 SNHLY and CDR2 FYNNEI. The CDR3 is 18 residues long. V was clipped by 3 bases and J by 5 bases, with 22 bases between them. The CDR3 DNA reads TGTGCCAGCAGTGATGAATTGTTAGGAGCCATCGGTACCGGGGAGCTGTTTTTT. Translated: CASSDELLGAIGTGELFF.

The genes are TRBV7-9 and TRBJ1-1, with 10 bases matching TRBD1. The CDR3 sequence is 13 residues long. J lost 4 bases, V lost 5 bases, and 1 base had no gene match. The germline gives CDR1 SEHNR, CDR2 FQNEAQ (reference sequence). The CDR3 sequence is CASSGDRGTEAFF. For the CDR3, the DNA is TGTGCCAGCAGCGGGGACAGGGGCACTGAAGCTTTCTTT.

This clonotype has ten or more counts. The chain links TRBV5-1 to TRBJ1-2; D unresolved. Trimming took 0 bases from V and 8 from J, leaving 14 bases between them. CDR1 SGHRS and CDR2 YFSETQ come from the germline V gene. There are 14 residues in the CDR3. The DNA of the CDR3 is TGCGCCAGCAGCTTGGCGCTGGTCCAGGAGGGCTACACCTTC. Translated, it gives CASSLALVQEGYTF.

There are a few counts of this clonotype. V is TRBV29-1 and J is TRBJ1-1; D remains unclear. Per the germline V gene, CDR1 is SQVTM and CDR2 is ANQGSEA. With 7 bases removed from V and 3 bases from J, the gap between germline ends came to 9 bases. CDR3 length: 11 amino acids. The CDR3 nucleotides read TGCAGCGGGTGCTGGGACACTGAAGCTTTCTTT. Translation: CSGCWDTEAFF.

This clonotype was detected many times. This sequence joins TRBV12-3 or TRBV12-4 and TRBJ1-2; D ambiguous. Trimming left V 0 bases short and J 5 bases short, with 4 bases between. The CDR3 runs to 12 residues. The chain's CDR3 is CASSLAIYGYTF. The CDR3 DNA follows: TGTGCCAGCAGTTTAGCGATTTATGGCTACACCTTC.

As for this clonotype: It may be a read error: a sequence one base away is much more abundant. The genes are TRBV2 and TRBJ1-1; 11 nucleotides align to TRBD1. The germline gives CDR1 SNHLY, CDR2 FYNNEI. After removal of 10 bases from V and 2 bases from J, the junction contained 12 bases not matched to a gene. CDR3 length: 16 residues. CDR3 sequence: CATRGQGALPNTEAFF. Written as DNA, the CDR3 is TGTGCCACCCGAGGACAGGGGGCGCTTCCCAACACTGAAGCTTTCTTT.

As DNA, the CDR3 is TGTGCCAGCAGCTATAGCCCTGGACAGGCGTATGATGAAAAACTGTTTTTT. It translates to CASSYSPGQAYDEKLFF. This chain joins TRBV7-2 and TRBJ1-4, with 7 bases matching TRBD1. CDR1 and CDR2 (germline): SGHTA, FQGNSA. The CDR3 extends over 17 amino acids. The junction had 14 bases not matched to a gene; V was cut back by 4 bases and J by 6 bases.

The chain employs TRBV29-1 and TRBJ2-7, with D uncertain. V lost 3 bases, J lost 4 bases, and 7 bases lay in between. Germline V gene lookup returns CDR1 SQVTM and CDR2 ANQGSEA. The CDR3 covers 11 residues. CDR3 sequence reads: CSVDVEYEQYF. The CDR3 DNA sequence: TGCAGCGTTGATGTCGAATACGAGCAGTACTTC.

This clonotype was counted ten times or more. The chain has TRBV5-1 and TRBJ2-3, with D hard to call. The V gene's germline CDR1 is SGHRS and CDR2 YFSETQ. The CDR3 length is 11 residues. Trimming cost V 6 bases and J 6 bases, with 8 bases left between them. CDR3 bases: TGCGCCAGCATGGCCGAGGATACGCAGTATTTT. Its protein is CASMAEDTQYF.

Many counts were recorded for this clonotype. The J gene is TRBJ2-7, the V gene TRBV29-1; TRBD1 might be the D (5 bases). The germline gives CDR1 SQVTM, CDR2 ANQGSEA. The CDR3 is 13 residues long. Trimming left V 4 bases short and J 4 bases short, with 14 bases between. CDR3 amino acids: CSVARPGQYEQYF. The CDR3 bases are TGCAGCGTTGCCCGGCCAGGGCAGTACGAGCAGTACTTC.

This clonotype was seen at least ten times. The chain joins TRBV5-1 to TRBJ2-2; no definite D call. The CDR3 spans 13 residues. Per the germline V gene, CDR1 is SGHRS and CDR2 is YFSETQ. V lost 2 bases and J lost 4, with 6 bases in between. The CDR3, as DNA: TGCGCCAGCAGCTTATCGGGCACCGGGGAGCTGTTTTTT. Protein: CASSLSGTGELFF.

This clonotype has more than one count but fewer than ten. J is TRBJ1-6 and V is TRBV11-3; TRBD1 is a possible D gene (6 bases). CDR3 length equals 15 residues. Germline-derived CDR1 and CDR2 are SGHNT and YENEEA. V was trimmed by 5 bases and J by 9 bases, leaving 17 bases between them. CDR3 DNA: TGTGCCAGCAGCCATTGGAAAAGGGGGATTTCACCCCTCCACTTT. Translation gives CASSHWKRGISPLHF.

This chain links TRBV12-3 or TRBV12-4 with TRBJ1-3, with D possibly TRBD1 on 5 matching bases. Trimming cost V 6 bases and J 0 bases, with 12 bases left between them. CDR3 size: 15 residues. The CDR3 sequence: CASSRDGNSGNTIYF. CDR3 DNA: TGTGCCAGCAGCCGGGACGGAAACTCTGGAAACACCATATATTTT.

This clonotype was seen ten or more times. This sequence joins TRBV5-1 and TRBJ1-2; D is possibly TRBD1 (5 bases). This CDR3 region has 15 residues. CDR1 and CDR2 (germline): SGHRS, YFSETQ. V gave up 2 bases and J gave up 4 bases, with 15 bases separating them. Here the CDR3 reads CASSFQGTDVYGYTF. CDR3 DNA sequence: TGCGCCAGCAGCTTCCAGGGTACAGATGTCTATGGCTACACCTTC. The whole variable domain, remainder taken from reference TRBV5-1 and TRBJ1-2, is KAGVTQTPRYLIKTRGQQVTLSCSPISGHRSVSWYQQTPGQGLQFLFEYFSETQRNKGNFPGRFSGRQFSNSRSEMNVSTLELGDSALYLCASSFQGTDVYGYTFGSGTRLTVV.

This clonotype has a count of ten or more. The CDR3 reads CASSDRFRREETQYF. As DNA, the CDR3 is TGCGCCAGCAGTGATCGGTTTCGGCGGGAGGAGACCCAGTACTTC. This chain joins TRBV10-2 and TRBJ2-5; 7 nucleotides line up with TRBD2. J lost 5 bases, V lost 3 bases, and 9 bases had no gene match. Germline assignment: CDR1 WSHSY and CDR2 SAAADI. The CDR3 covers 15 residues.

The chain joins TRBV5-1 to TRBJ2-5; D tentatively reads TRBD1 or TRBD2 (6 bases each). V gave up 2 bases and J gave up 1 base, with 12 bases separating them. This CDR3 has 15 residues. Germline loops: CDR1 SGHRS, CDR2 YFSETQ. In DNA, the CDR3 is TGCGCCAGCAGCTTCGCGGGACAAATCCAAGAGACCCAGTACTTC. It codes for CASSFAGQIQETQYF.

The genes are TRBV28 and TRBJ1-1; D unclear. V was pared by 3 bases and J by 3 bases, with 11 bases between. From germline, CDR1 is MDHEN and CDR2 SYDVKM. The CDR3 is made up of 14 amino acids. CDR3 protein: CASSFGRFDTEAFF. CDR3 sequence (DNA): TGTGCCAGCAGTTTTGGCAGGTTTGACACTGAAGCTTTCTTT.